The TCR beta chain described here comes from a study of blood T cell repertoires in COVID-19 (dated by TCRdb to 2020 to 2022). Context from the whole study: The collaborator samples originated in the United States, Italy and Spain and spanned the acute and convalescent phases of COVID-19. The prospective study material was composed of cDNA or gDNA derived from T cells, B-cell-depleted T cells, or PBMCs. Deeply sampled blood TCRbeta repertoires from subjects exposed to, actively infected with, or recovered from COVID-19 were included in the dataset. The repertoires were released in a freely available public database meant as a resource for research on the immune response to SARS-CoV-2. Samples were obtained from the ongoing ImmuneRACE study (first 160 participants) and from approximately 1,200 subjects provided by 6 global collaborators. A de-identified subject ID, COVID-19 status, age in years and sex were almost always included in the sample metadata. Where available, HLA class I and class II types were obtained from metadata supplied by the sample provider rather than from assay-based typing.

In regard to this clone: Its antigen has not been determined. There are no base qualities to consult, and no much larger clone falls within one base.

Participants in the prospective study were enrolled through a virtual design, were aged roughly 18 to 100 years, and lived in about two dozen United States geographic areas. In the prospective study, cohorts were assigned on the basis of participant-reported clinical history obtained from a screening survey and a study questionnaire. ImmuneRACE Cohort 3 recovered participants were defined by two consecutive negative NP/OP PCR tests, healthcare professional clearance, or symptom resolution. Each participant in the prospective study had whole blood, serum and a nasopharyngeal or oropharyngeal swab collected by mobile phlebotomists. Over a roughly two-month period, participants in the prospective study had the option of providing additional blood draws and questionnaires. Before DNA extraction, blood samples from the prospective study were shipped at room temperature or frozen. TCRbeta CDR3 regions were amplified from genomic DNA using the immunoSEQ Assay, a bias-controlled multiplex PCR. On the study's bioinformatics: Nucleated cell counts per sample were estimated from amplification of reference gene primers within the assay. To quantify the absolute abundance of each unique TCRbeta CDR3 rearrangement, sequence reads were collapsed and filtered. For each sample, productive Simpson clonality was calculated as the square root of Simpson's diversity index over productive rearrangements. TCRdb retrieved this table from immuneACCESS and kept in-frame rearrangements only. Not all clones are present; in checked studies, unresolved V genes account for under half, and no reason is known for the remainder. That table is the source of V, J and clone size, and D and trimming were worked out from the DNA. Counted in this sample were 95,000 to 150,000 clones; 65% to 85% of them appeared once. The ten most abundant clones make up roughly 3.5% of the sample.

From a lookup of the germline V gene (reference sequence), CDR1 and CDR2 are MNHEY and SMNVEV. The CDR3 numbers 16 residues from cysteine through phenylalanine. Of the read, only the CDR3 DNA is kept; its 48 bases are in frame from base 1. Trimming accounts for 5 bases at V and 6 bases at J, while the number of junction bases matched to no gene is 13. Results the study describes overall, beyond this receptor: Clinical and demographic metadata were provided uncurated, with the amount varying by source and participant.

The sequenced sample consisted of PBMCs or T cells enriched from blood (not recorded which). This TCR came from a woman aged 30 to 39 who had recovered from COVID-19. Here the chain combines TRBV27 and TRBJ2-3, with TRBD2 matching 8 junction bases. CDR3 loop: CASSTYPGLGFDTQYF. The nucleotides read TGTGCCAGCAGTACCTACCCGGGACTAGGGTTTGATACGCAGTATTTT.